The rows below give T cell receptor beta chains drawn from one sample of a study of tumor and adjacent non-tumor tissue in lung cancer. MiXCR, run by TCRdb on the multiplex PCR reads, gives a single entry per CDR3 protein. The sample has roughly 200,000 distinct CDR3 sequences, over 55% seen once. Sample: lung tumor tissue. These receptors all stem from a man in his 60s with non-small cell lung cancer. Both conserved end residues are part of each CDR3. A D gene is named only where the DNA matches it firmly. Clone size appears in some rows only: once, few, many, or a class for an expanded clone.

J gene: TRBJ2-1; V gene: TRBV30; clone size: .; D gene: TRBD1; CDR3 DNA: TGTGTCTGGAGTGAGGGATCAGGGGGCGCGTTCGATGAGCAGGTCTTC; CDR3 protein: CVWSEGSGGAFDEQVF
J gene: TRBJ2-2; V gene: TRBV12-3/TRBV12-4; clone size: .; D gene: .; CDR3 DNA: TGTGCCAGCAGTTTAGGGATGAACACCGGGGAGCTGCTTTTT; CDR3 protein: CASSLGMNTGELLF
J gene: TRBJ1-4; V gene: TRBV6-6; clone size: .; D gene: .; CDR3 DNA: TGTGCCAGCAGTTACAGGGTCGGGGCTGAAAAACTGTTTTTT; CDR3 protein: CASSYRVGAEKLFF
J gene: TRBJ2-2; V gene: TRBV2; clone size: once; D gene: .; CDR3 DNA: TGTGCCAGCTGTGAGAAGGCTCCTGGCACCGGGGAGCTGTTTTTT; CDR3 protein: CASCEKAPGTGELFF
J gene: TRBJ2-3; V gene: TRBV4-2; clone size: .; D gene: .; CDR3 DNA: TGTGCCAGCAGCCAAGGAGACCCCAGCACAGATACGCAGTATTTT; CDR3 protein: CASSQGDPSTDTQYF
J gene: TRBJ1-2; V gene: TRBV12-3/TRBV12-4; clone size: many; D gene: TRBD1; CDR3 DNA: TGTGCCAGCAGTCCGGACAGGGGGCAGGATAACTATGGCTACACCTTC; CDR3 protein: CASSPDRGQDNYGYTF
J gene: TRBJ2-2; V gene: TRBV6-1; clone size: .; D gene: TRBD2; CDR3 DNA: TGTGCCAGCAGCCGGGGGGACACCGGGGAGCTGTTTTTT; CDR3 protein: CASSRGDTGELFF
J gene: TRBJ2-2; V gene: TRBV4-3; clone size: few; D gene: TRBD2; CDR3 DNA: TGCGCCAGCAGCCCCGATACCGGGAGGGCTACCGGGGAGCTGTTTTTT; CDR3 protein: CASSPDTGRATGELFF
J gene: TRBJ2-4; V gene: TRBV11-3; clone size: .; D gene: .; CDR3 DNA: TGTGCCAACAGGGCCGCGGAGACAAACATTCAGTACTTC; CDR3 protein: CANRAAETNIQYF
J gene: TRBJ2-5; V gene: TRBV6-5; clone size: once; D gene: .; CDR3 DNA: TGTGCCAGCACTTACCCGGGACAAGAGACCGAGTACTTC; CDR3 protein: CASTYPGQETEYF
J gene: TRBJ1-1; V gene: TRBV19; clone size: .; D gene: .; CDR3 DNA: TGTGCCATAAGTAGCACCCCGGGGATGAACACTGAAGCTTTCTTT; CDR3 protein: CAISSTPGMNTEAFF
J gene: TRBJ1-5; V gene: TRBV7-9; clone size: .; D gene: .; CDR3 DNA: TGTGCCGGCAGCTTAGGGCTTAATCAGCCCCAGCATTTT; CDR3 protein: CAGSLGLNQPQHF
J gene: TRBJ1-4; V gene: TRBV29-1; clone size: .; D gene: .; CDR3 DNA: TGCAGCGCCCCAGGGGAGGGCGATGAAAAACTGTTTTTT; CDR3 protein: CSAPGEGDEKLFF
J gene: TRBJ1-1; V gene: TRBV6-1; clone size: .; D gene: .; CDR3 DNA: TGTGCCAGCAGCCGCGGGAACACTGAAGCTTTCTTT; CDR3 protein: CASSRGNTEAFF
J gene: TRBJ2-3; V gene: TRBV28; clone size: .; D gene: .; CDR3 DNA: TGTGCCAGCAGTGAATACTCTCGGCGGGATACGCAATATTTT; CDR3 protein: CASSEYSRRDTQYF
J gene: TRBJ2-3; V gene: TRBV6-5; clone size: .; D gene: .; CDR3 DNA: TGTACCAGCAGTTGCTCGGGGATACCCCCAGATACGCAGTATTTT; CDR3 protein: CTSSCSGIPPDTQYF
J gene: TRBJ2-3; V gene: TRBV4-2; clone size: .; D gene: .; CDR3 DNA: TGTGCCAGCAGCCAAGTAGATACCGGGGGCACAGATACGCAGTATTTT; CDR3 protein: CASSQVDTGGTDTQYF
J gene: TRBJ2-5; V gene: TRBV4-1; clone size: .; D gene: TRBD1; CDR3 DNA: TGCGCCAGCAGCAAGGACAGGACAGAGACCCAGTACTTC; CDR3 protein: CASSKDRTETQYF
J gene: TRBJ2-2; V gene: TRBV10-2; clone size: once; D gene: .; CDR3 DNA: TGCGCCAGCAGTGAGCCCGTTGGGGGGCGGGAGAACATCGGGGAGCTGTTTTTT; CDR3 protein: CASSEPVGGRENIGELFF
J gene: TRBJ1-1; V gene: TRBV20-1; clone size: .; D gene: .; CDR3 DNA: TGCAGTGCTAGAAGGGTAGAGATCACTGAAGCTTTCTTT; CDR3 protein: CSARRVEITEAFF
J gene: TRBJ1-1; V gene: TRBV11-1; clone size: many; D gene: TRBD1; CDR3 DNA: TGTGCCAGCAGCGCGGACGGGACAGGGGGGCTGGAGGCTTTCTTT; CDR3 protein: CASSADGTGGLEAFF
J gene: TRBJ2-1; V gene: TRBV11-3; clone size: .; D gene: .; CDR3 DNA: TGTACCAGCAGCTTAGGGATAATAAGCCACAATGAGCAGTTCTTC; CDR3 protein: CTSSLGIISHNEQFF
J gene: TRBJ1-1; V gene: TRBV4-3; clone size: once; D gene: .; CDR3 DNA: TGCACCAGCAGCAATGATCATAGTCAGTCCAACACTGAAGCTTTCTTT; CDR3 protein: CTSSNDHSQSNTEAFF
J gene: TRBJ2-5; V gene: TRBV4-2; clone size: .; D gene: .; CDR3 DNA: TGTGCCAGCAGCCAAGGTTCGATTCAAGAGACCCAGAAGTTC; CDR3 protein: CASSQGSIQETQKF
J gene: TRBJ1-1; V gene: TRBV20-1; clone size: .; D gene: .; CDR3 DNA: TGCAGTGCTGGAGTGATCGGGGGGGGCACTGAAGTTTTCTTT; CDR3 protein: CSAGVIGGGTEVFF
J gene: TRBJ1-4; V gene: TRBV11-3; clone size: .; D gene: .; CDR3 DNA: TGTGCCAGTAGCACTACATGGCCTGCAACTAATGAAAAACTGTTTTTT; CDR3 protein: CASSTTWPATNEKLFF
J gene: TRBJ1-1; V gene: TRBV29-1; clone size: .; D gene: .; CDR3 DNA: TGCAGCGTTTTTCCCAGGGCCAAGACGGAAGCTTTCTTT; CDR3 protein: CSVFPRAKTEAFF
J gene: TRBJ2-5; V gene: TRBV11-2; clone size: .; D gene: .; CDR3 DNA: TGTGCCAGCAGCTCGAGTGGGGGATTAGAGACCCAGTGCTTC; CDR3 protein: CASSSSGGLETQCF
J gene: TRBJ2-5; V gene: TRBV11-2; clone size: .; D gene: .; CDR3 DNA: TGTGCCTGCAGCACTACAGAGGAAGAGACCCAGTACTTC; CDR3 protein: CACSTTEEETQYF
J gene: TRBJ1-6; V gene: TRBV14; clone size: .; D gene: TRBD1; CDR3 DNA: TGTGCCAGCAGTAAGGGGGCCCGTTCCGGCCTTCGTAATTCAACCCTCCACTTT; CDR3 protein: CASSKGARSGLRNSTLHF
J gene: TRBJ2-1; V gene: TRBV4-2; clone size: .; D gene: TRBD2; CDR3 DNA: TGTGCCAGCAGCCAAGTGACTAGCGGGAGACGTTACAATGAGCAGATCTTC; CDR3 protein: CASSQVTSGRRYNEQIF
J gene: TRBJ2-1; V gene: TRBV20-1; clone size: few; D gene: TRBD2; CDR3 DNA: TGCAGTGTCACGATAGGGGCGGGAGTCGGGAATGAGCAGTTCTTC; CDR3 protein: CSVTIGAGVGNEQFF
J gene: TRBJ1-2; V gene: TRBV20-1; clone size: once; D gene: .; CDR3 DNA: TGCAGTGCTAATAGCCGGGACCCCTCGAACTATGGCTACACCTTC; CDR3 protein: CSANSRDPSNYGYTF
J gene: TRBJ2-1; V gene: TRBV11-2; clone size: .; D gene: TRBD2; CDR3 DNA: TGTCCCAGCAGTTTTAGCGGGGGGCCGTACAATGAGCAGTTCTTC; CDR3 protein: CPSSFSGGPYNEQFF
J gene: TRBJ2-7; V gene: TRBV5-5; clone size: .; D gene: .; CDR3 DNA: TGTGCCAACAGGGGACTGACCTACGAGCAGTACTTC; CDR3 protein: CANRGLTYEQYF
J gene: TRBJ2-6; V gene: TRBV5-6; clone size: .; D gene: TRBD1; CDR3 DNA: TGTGCCAGCAGTTTGAAATCGCTAGGACAGGCCTTGTATGGGGCCAACGTCCTGACTTTC; CDR3 protein: CASSLKSLGQALYGANVLTF
J gene: TRBJ2-7; V gene: TRBV20-1; clone size: .; D gene: .; CDR3 DNA: TGCAGTGCTAGACAGGGACATGACGAGCAGTACTTC; CDR3 protein: CSARQGHDEQYF
J gene: TRBJ2-5; V gene: TRBV10-2; clone size: few; D gene: .; CDR3 DNA: TGTACCAGCACAACCGGGACAAGGAAAGAAGAGACCCAGTACTTC; CDR3 protein: CTSTTGTRKEETQYF
J gene: TRBJ2-1; V gene: TRBV11-3; clone size: .; D gene: .; CDR3 DNA: TGTGCCAGCAGCTTAGTTGTACACCCTAACGAGCAGTTCTTC; CDR3 protein: CASSLVVHPNEQFF
J gene: TRBJ2-7; V gene: TRBV6-5; clone size: .; D gene: .; CDR3 DNA: TGTGCCAGCGGCAAAGAGGGAGTCACTCGTTATGAGCAGTACTTC; CDR3 protein: CASGKEGVTRYEQYF
J gene: TRBJ1-2; V gene: TRBV12-3/TRBV12-4; clone size: .; D gene: .; CDR3 DNA: TGTGCCAGCAGTTTAGCCGAGTATGGCTACACCTTC; CDR3 protein: CASSLAEYGYTF
J gene: TRBJ2-6; V gene: TRBV4-2; clone size: .; D gene: TRBD2; CDR3 DNA: TGTGCCAGCAGCCAAGAAACTAGCGGGTCTAGGGCCAACGTCCTGACTTTC; CDR3 protein: CASSQETSGSRANVLTF
J gene: TRBJ1-2; V gene: TRBV11-2; clone size: .; D gene: .; CDR3 DNA: TGTACCAGCAGCTTATTGGGGCGGGAAGACACCTTC; CDR3 protein: CTSSLLGREDTF
J gene: TRBJ2-7; V gene: TRBV6-5; clone size: .; D gene: .; CDR3 DNA: TGTGCCAGCAGTTACCACTGGGGTGGGGAATACGAGCAGTACTTC; CDR3 protein: CASSYHWGGEYEQYF
J gene: TRBJ2-7; V gene: TRBV6-2/TRBV6-3; clone size: .; D gene: .; CDR3 DNA: TGTGCCAGCAGCTTGAACTACGAGCAGTACTTC; CDR3 protein: CASSLNYEQYF
J gene: TRBJ2-3; V gene: TRBV7-3; clone size: .; D gene: TRBD1; CDR3 DNA: TGTGCCAGCAGCTTACCCGACAGGGTTAATCAGCCCCAGTATTTT; CDR3 protein: CASSLPDRVNQPQYF
J gene: TRBJ2-6; V gene: TRBV6-2/TRBV6-3; clone size: once; D gene: .; CDR3 DNA: TGTGCCAGCAGAAGGCATTCTGGGGACAACGTCCTGACTTTC; CDR3 protein: CASRRHSGDNVLTF
J gene: TRBJ1-2; V gene: TRBV20-1; clone size: few; D gene: .; CDR3 DNA: TGCAGTGCTGGAAGGACAGAAACTAACTATGGCTACACCTTC; CDR3 protein: CSAGRTETNYGYTF
J gene: TRBJ1-6; V gene: TRBV12-3/TRBV12-4; clone size: .; D gene: TRBD1; CDR3 DNA: TGTGCCAACAGTCGACAGGGTCATTCACCCCTCCACTTT; CDR3 protein: CANSRQGHSPLHF
J gene: TRBJ2-5; V gene: TRBV4-3; clone size: .; D gene: .; CDR3 DNA: TGCGCCAGCAGCCAGAGGGGCCAGGACCCATTCGAGTGCCAGTACTTC; CDR3 protein: CASSQRGQDPFECQYF
J gene: TRBJ2-4; V gene: TRBV11-1; clone size: medium-sized; D gene: .; CDR3 DNA: TGTGCCAGCAGCCAGAGGAGGGGGGACATTCAGTACTTC; CDR3 protein: CASSQRRGDIQYF
J gene: TRBJ2-7; V gene: TRBV7-9; clone size: .; D gene: .; CDR3 DNA: TGTGCCAGCAGCTTCGACGGGCGTTACGAGCAGTACTTC; CDR3 protein: CASSFDGRYEQYF
J gene: TRBJ1-5; V gene: TRBV4-2; clone size: once; D gene: .; CDR3 DNA: TGTGCCAGCAGCCAAGCAACAGGGTCGGGTCAGCCCCAGCATTTT; CDR3 protein: CASSQATGSGQPQHF
J gene: TRBJ2-2; V gene: TRBV6-5; clone size: .; D gene: TRBD2; CDR3 DNA: TGTGCCAGCAGTTATCGGGGTAGCGGGGCGAAGACCGGGGAGCTGTTTTTT; CDR3 protein: CASSYRGSGAKTGELFF
J gene: TRBJ2-7; V gene: TRBV20-1; clone size: .; D gene: TRBD1; CDR3 DNA: TGCAGTGCCCAACCGGGACAGGGGGGCTACGAGCAGTACTTC; CDR3 protein: CSAQPGQGGYEQYF